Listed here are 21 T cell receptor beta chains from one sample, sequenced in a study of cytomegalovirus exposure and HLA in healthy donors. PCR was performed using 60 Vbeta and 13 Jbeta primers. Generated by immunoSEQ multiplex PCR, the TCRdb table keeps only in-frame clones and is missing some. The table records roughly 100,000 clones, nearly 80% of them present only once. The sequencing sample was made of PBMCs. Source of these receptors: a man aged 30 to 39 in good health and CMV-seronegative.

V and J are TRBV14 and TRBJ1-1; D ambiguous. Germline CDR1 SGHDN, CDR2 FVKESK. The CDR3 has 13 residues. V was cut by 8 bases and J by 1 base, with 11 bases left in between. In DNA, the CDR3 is TGTGCCAGCTCGAACGCAGGGAACACTGAAGCTTTCTTT. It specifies CASSNAGNTEAFF.

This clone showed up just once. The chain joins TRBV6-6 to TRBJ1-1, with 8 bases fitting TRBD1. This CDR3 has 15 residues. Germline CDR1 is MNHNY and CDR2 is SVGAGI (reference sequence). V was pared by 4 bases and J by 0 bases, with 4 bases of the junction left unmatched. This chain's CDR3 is CASSSHRGVNTEAFF. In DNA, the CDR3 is TGTGCCAGCAGTTCACACAGGGGGGTGAACACTGAAGCTTTCTTT.

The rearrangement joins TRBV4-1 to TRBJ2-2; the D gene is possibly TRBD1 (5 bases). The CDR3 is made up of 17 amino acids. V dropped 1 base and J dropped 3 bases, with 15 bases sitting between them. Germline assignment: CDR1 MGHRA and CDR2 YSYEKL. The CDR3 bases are TGCGCCAGCAGCCAAGTGGACATACTTTCTTACACCGGGGAGCTGTTTTTT. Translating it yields CASSQVDILSYTGELFF.

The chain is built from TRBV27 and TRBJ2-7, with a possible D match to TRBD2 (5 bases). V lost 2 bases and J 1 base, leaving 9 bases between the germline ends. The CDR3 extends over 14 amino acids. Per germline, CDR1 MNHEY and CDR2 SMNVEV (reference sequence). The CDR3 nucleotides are TGTGCCAGCAGTTTAATAGGAGGTTCCTACGAGCAGTACTTC. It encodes CASSLIGGSYEQYF.

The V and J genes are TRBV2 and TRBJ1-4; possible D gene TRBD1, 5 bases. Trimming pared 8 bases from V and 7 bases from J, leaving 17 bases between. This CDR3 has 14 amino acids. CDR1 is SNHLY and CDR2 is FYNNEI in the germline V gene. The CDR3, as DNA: TGTGCCAGCGGGGCCCAGGGTAAGGGTGAAAAACTGTTTTTT. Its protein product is CASGAQGKGEKLFF.

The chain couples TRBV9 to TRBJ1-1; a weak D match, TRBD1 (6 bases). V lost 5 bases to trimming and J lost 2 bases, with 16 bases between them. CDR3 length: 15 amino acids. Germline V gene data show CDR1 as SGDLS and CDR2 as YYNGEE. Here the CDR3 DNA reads TGTGCCAGCAGTGGCACCAGGGGATCTAACACTGAAGCTTTCTTT. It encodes CASSGTRGSNTEAFF.

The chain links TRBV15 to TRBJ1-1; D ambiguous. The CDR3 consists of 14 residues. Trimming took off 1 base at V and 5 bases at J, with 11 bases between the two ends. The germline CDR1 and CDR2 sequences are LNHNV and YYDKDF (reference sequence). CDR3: CATSRGSTATEAFF. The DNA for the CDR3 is TGTGCCACCAGCAGAGGAAGTACAGCAACTGAAGCTTTCTTT.

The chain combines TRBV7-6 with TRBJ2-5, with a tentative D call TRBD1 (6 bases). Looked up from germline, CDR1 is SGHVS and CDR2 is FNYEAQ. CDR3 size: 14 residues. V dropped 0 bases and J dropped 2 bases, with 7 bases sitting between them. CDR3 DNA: TGTGCCAGCAGCTTAGCCGGACAGCAAGAGACCCAGTACTTC. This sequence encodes CASSLAGQQETQYF. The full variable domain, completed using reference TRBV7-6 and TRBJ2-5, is GAGVSQSPRYKVTKRGQDVALRCDPISGHVSLYWYRQALGQGPEFLTYFNYEAQQDKSGLPNDRFSAERPEGSISTLTIQRTEQRDSAMYRCASSLAGQQETQYFGPGTRLLVL.

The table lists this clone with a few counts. CDR3 sequence reads: CASSILSTDTQYF. The CDR3, as DNA: TGTGCCAGCAGTATTCTTAGCACAGATACGCAGTATTTT. This sequence joins TRBV27 and TRBJ2-3, with unresolved D. Germline CDR1 is MNHEY and CDR2 is SMNVEV (reference sequence). V was clipped by 5 bases and J by 0 bases, with 6 bases between them. This CDR3 has 13 amino acids.

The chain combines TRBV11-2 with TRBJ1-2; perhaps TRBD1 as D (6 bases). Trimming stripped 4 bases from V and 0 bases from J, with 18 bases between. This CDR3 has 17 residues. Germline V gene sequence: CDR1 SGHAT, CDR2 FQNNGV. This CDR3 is CASSSPPPHRANYGYTF. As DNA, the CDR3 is TGTGCCAGCAGCTCCCCCCCGCCGCACAGGGCTAACTATGGCTACACCTTC.

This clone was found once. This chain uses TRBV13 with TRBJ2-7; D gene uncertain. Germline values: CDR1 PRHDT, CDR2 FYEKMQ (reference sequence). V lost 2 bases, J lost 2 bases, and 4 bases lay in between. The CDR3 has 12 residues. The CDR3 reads CASSLSTYEQYF. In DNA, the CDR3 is TGTGCCAGCAGCTTATCCACCTACGAGCAGTACTTC.

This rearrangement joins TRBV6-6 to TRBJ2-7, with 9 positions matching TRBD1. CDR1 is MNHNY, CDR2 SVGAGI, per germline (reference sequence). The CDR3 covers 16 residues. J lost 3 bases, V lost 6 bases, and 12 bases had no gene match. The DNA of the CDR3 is TGTGCCAGCAGAGAGAAGCCGGGACAGGGTTTCTACGAGCAGTACTTC. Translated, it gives CASREKPGQGFYEQYF.

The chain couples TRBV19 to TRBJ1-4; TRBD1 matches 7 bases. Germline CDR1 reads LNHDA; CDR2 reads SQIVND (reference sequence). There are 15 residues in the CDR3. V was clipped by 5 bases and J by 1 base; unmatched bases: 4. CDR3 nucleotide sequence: TGTGCCAGTAGTCGTCAGGGGGGAACTAATGAAAAACTGTTTTTT. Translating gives CASSRQGGTNEKLFF.

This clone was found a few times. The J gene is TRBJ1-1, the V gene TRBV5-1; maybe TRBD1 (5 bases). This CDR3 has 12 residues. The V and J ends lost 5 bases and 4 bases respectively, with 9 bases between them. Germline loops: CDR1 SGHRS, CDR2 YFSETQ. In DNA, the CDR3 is TGCGCCAGCAGTAGCGGGGGCACTGAAGCTTTCTTT. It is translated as CASSSGGTEAFF. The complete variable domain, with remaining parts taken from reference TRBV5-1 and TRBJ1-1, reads KAGVTQTPRYLIKTRGQQVTLSCSPISGHRSVSWYQQTPGQGLQFLFEYFSETQRNKGNFPGRFSGRQFSNSRSEMNVSTLELGDSALYLCASSSGGTEAFFGQGTRLTVV.

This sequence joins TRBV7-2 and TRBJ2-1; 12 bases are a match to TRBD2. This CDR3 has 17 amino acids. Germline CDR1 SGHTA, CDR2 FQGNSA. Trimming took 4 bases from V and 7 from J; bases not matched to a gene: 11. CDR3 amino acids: CASSYTLAGGVWNEQFF. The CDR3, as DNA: TGTGCCAGCAGCTACACACTAGCGGGAGGAGTGTGGAATGAGCAGTTCTTC.

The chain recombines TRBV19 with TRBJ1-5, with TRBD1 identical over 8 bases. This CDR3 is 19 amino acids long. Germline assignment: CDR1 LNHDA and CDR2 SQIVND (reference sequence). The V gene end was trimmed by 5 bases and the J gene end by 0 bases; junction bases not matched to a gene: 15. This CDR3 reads CASSLPSGRGLGSNQPQHF. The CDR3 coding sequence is TGTGCCAGTAGTCTCCCGTCGGGCAGGGGGCTTGGTAGCAATCAGCCCCAGCATTTT. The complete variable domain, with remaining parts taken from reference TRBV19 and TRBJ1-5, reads DGGITQSPKYLFRKEGQNVTLSCEQNLNHDAMYWYRQDPGQGLRLIYYSQIVNDFQKGDIAEGYSVSREKKESFPLTVTSAQKNPTAFYLCASSLPSGRGLGSNQPQHFGDGTRLSIL.

This chain's CDR3 is CASSQAGRDYGYTF. Here the CDR3 DNA reads TGCGCCAGCAGCCAAGCGGGGAGGGACTATGGCTACACCTTC. The chain uses TRBV4-1 and TRBJ1-2; D is uncertain. CDR1 is MGHRA, CDR2 YSYEKL, per germline. Trimming stripped 1 base from V and 3 bases from J, with 9 bases between. The CDR3 extends over 14 amino acids.

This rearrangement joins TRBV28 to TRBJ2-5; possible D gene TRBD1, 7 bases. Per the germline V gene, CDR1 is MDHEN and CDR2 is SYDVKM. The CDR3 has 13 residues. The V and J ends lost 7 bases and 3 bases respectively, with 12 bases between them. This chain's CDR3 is CASIQGGEETQYF. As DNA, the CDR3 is TGTGCCAGCATCCAGGGGGGTGAAGAGACCCAGTACTTC.

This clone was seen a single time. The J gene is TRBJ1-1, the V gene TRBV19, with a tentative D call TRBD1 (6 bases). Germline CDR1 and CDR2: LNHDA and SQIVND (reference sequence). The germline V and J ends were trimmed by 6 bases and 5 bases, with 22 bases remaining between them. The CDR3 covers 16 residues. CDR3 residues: CASSPGTRLWWTEAFF. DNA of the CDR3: TGTGCCAGTAGCCCGGGGACACGGCTCTGGTGGACTGAAGCTTTCTTT.

The CDR3 nucleotides read TGCGCCAGCAGCCAAGGGACTAACTACGAGCAGTACTTC. Residues: CASSQGTNYEQYF. The genes are TRBV4-1 and TRBJ2-7; D is possibly TRBD2 (6 bases). The CDR3 is 13 residues long. Germline V gene sequence: CDR1 MGHRA, CDR2 YSYEKL. The V gene lost 1 base and the J gene lost 3 bases, with 7 bases spanning the gap.

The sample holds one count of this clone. CDR3 in amino acids: CASEGRDYNEQFF. The CDR3 coding sequence is TGTGCCAGCGAAGGACGGGACTACAATGAGCAGTTCTTC. The chain recombines TRBV18 with TRBJ2-1; tentatively, D is TRBD2 (5 bases). V was cut by 8 bases and J by 3 bases, with 11 bases left in between. This CDR3 spans 13 amino acids. Per the germline V gene, CDR1 is KGHSH and CDR2 is LQKENI. The entire variable domain, with the rest obtained from reference TRBV18 and TRBJ2-1, is as follows: NAGVMQNPRHLVRRRGQEARLRCSPMKGHSHVYWYRQLPEEGLKFMVYLQKENIIDESGMPKERFSAEFPKEGPSILRIQQVVRGDSAAYFCASEGRDYNEQFFGPGTRLTVL.